This T cell receptor (beta chain) comes out of a study of technical replicates of blood from a handful of donors. The germline V gene encodes CDR1 ENHRY and CDR2 SYGVKD. V shed 5 bases, J shed 4 bases, and the junction held 3 bases outside the gene matches. This CDR3 has 14 residues. The method was immunoSEQ multiplex PCR; TCRdb's version includes in-frame clones alone and lacks a portion of them. The sample contains 95,000 or so clones, roughly 96% of which appear only once. Sequenced: T cells isolated from PBMCs. This TCR was sampled from a human donor in good health. The J gene is TRBJ1-2, the V gene TRBV10-3, with 11 nucleotides matching TRBD1. CDR3 amino acids: CAISQDRGPYGYTF. For the CDR3, the DNA is TGTGCCATCAGTCAGGACAGGGGGCCCTATGGCTACACCTTC.